In its sample, the clone carrying this T cell receptor beta chain was seen once. Its antigen is not identified. Clones were sequenced by immunoSEQ multiplex PCR, and TCRdb holds only the in-frame ones, with some missing. The table has under 95,000 clones, approximately 80% seen once. This entry comes from a study of graft-versus-host responses after intestinal transplantation. Across the whole study: Recipients were all induced with anti-thymocyte globulin, then given tacrolimus and steroids for 2 to 3 years.

Whole-study findings and limits: Individuals carrying graft-donor T cell macrochimerism showed high graft-versus-host to host-versus-graft clonal ratios in allografts.

This CDR3 is built from 14 residues. With 3 bases clipped from V and 5 bases from J, the junction kept 6 bases outside the gene matches. Germline loops: CDR1 SGHRS, CDR2 YFSETQ. The clonotype comes from a human donor who received an intestinal transplant. The V and J genes are TRBV5-1 and TRBJ2-5, with 8 positions matching TRBD1. The sample consisted of unstimulated CD4+ T cells sorted from spleen or lymph node cells, taken before intestinal transplant. CDR3 protein: CASSSTGAGETQYF. CDR3 DNA: TGCGCCAGCAGCTCGACAGGGGCCGGGGAGACCCAGTACTTC.